Following are 29 T cell receptor beta chains from one sample sequenced in a study of cytomegalovirus exposure and HLA in healthy donors. In the PCR, 60 Vbeta and 13 Jbeta primers were used. The table came from immunoSEQ multiplex PCR; TCRdb's copy has only in-frame clones and leaves some out. The table has about 160,000 clones, about 82% seen once. Source material: PBMCs. The receptors stem from a woman under 40 in good health and CMV-seropositive.

This clone was seen only a few times. CDR3 sequence: CASSLQGYEQYF. The DNA of the CDR3 is TGTGCCAGCAGCTTACAGGGCTACGAGCAGTACTTC. This rearrangement joins TRBV7-8 to TRBJ2-7; D is perhaps TRBD1 (5 bases). The germline gives CDR1 SGHVS, CDR2 FQNEAQ. CDR3 length equals 12 residues. Trimming shortened V by 2 bases and J by 3 bases, and 5 bases separated the two germline ends.

This chain uses TRBV4-1 with TRBJ1-5; the match to TRBD1 covers 9 bases. Germline V gives CDR1 MGHRA, CDR2 YSYEKL. The CDR3 consists of 15 residues. J was trimmed by 5 bases and V by 0 bases; bases with no gene match: 2. CDR3 DNA sequence: TGCGCCAGCAGCCAAGACGACAGGGGGGATCAGCCCCAGCATTTT. Amino acids: CASSQDDRGDQPQHF.

The chain combines TRBV6-5 with TRBJ2-7; TRBD1 aligns across 8 bases. The CDR3 is 13 amino acids. The J segment lost 6 bases and the V segment lost 6 bases, leaving 7 bases of the junction unmatched. Per the germline V gene, CDR1 is MNHEY and CDR2 is SVGAGI. The CDR3 reads CASSQDRAGEQYF. The CDR3 nucleotides read TGTGCCAGCAGCCAGGACAGGGCAGGCGAGCAGTACTTC.

This clone was seen just once. In DNA, the CDR3 is TGTGCCAGCAGTTGGAGACAGGGGGGCTTCGAGCAGTACTTC. Translating gives CASSWRQGGFEQYF. The genes are TRBV6-5 and TRBJ2-5; 9 bases map to TRBD1. The end of the DNA is better explained by TRBJ2-7, so the J call may be wrong. The length of the CDR3 is 14 residues. Germline assignment: CDR1 MNHEY and CDR2 SVGAGI.

The V gene is TRBV7-9, the J gene TRBJ1-2; D gene unclear. CDR1 is SEHNR and CDR2 is FQNEAQ in the germline V gene (reference sequence). Trimming removed 5 bases at V and 1 base at J, with 11 bases between. This CDR3 region has 14 residues. DNA of the CDR3: TGTGCCAGCAGCCTCCCGGGGAGTAACTATGGCTACACCTTC. It codes for CASSLPGSNYGYTF.

The chain carries TRBV5-1 and TRBJ1-5; 9 nucleotides line up with TRBD1. The length of the CDR3 is 15 residues. Germline V gives CDR1 SGHRS, CDR2 YFSETQ. V lost 4 bases, J lost 4 bases, and 6 bases stayed unmatched. In nucleotides, the CDR3 is TGCGCCAGCAGCCTTCACGGACAGGGGAATCAGCCCCAGCATTTT. Its protein product is CASSLHGQGNQPQHF.

The rearrangement joins TRBV7-9 to TRBJ1-4; a possible D gene is TRBD1 (5 bases). V was trimmed by 5 bases and J by 5 bases, leaving 18 bases between them. Germline V gene lookup returns CDR1 SEHNR and CDR2 FQNEAQ (reference sequence). This CDR3 contains 16 residues. As DNA, the CDR3 is TGTGCCAGCAGCCCACCTTGGGCAGACAGAAATGAAAAACTGTTTTTT. This encodes CASSPPWADRNEKLFF.

The genes are TRBV7-6 and TRBJ1-6; the match to TRBD1 covers 10 bases. CDR1 is SGHVS and CDR2 is FNYEAQ in the germline V gene. The V gene end was trimmed by 2 bases and the J gene end by 0 bases; junction bases not matched to a gene: 7. The CDR3 runs to 19 residues. CDR3 bases: TGTGCCAGCAGCTTAATTGGGACAGGGGCGCGCTCCTATAATTCACCCCTCCACTTT. Its protein product is CASSLIGTGARSYNSPLHF.

This chain uses TRBV6-1 with TRBJ2-5; D remains ambiguous. Germline CDR1 is MNHNS and CDR2 is SASEGT. V was cut by 1 base and J by 7 bases, with 19 bases left in between. The CDR3 is 16 residues long. CDR3 sequence (DNA): TGTGCCAGCAGTGAAGTAATGACCCCTCCCAGAGGGACCCAGTACTTC. Protein: CASSEVMTPPRGTQYF.

This clone was detected only a few times. CDR3 loop: CAWTTSGGPQHF. The DNA for the CDR3 is TGTGCCTGGACCACCTCGGGAGGGCCCCAGCATTTT. The rearrangement joins TRBV30 to TRBJ1-5; D is unclear. From germline, CDR1 is GTSNPN and CDR2 SVGIG (reference sequence). With 4 bases removed from V and 9 bases from J, the gap between germline ends came to 13 bases. The CDR3 covers 12 residues. Combining the CDR3 with reference TRBV30 and TRBJ1-5 gives the whole variable domain SQTIHQWPATLVQPVGSPLSLECTVEGTSNPNLYWYRQAAGRGLQLLFYSVGIGQISSEVPQNLSASRPQDRQFILSSKKLLLSDSGFYLCAWTTSGGPQHFGDGTRLSIL.

The V call is TRBV28, the J call TRBJ1-5; D uncertain. The germline CDR1 and CDR2 sequences are MDHEN and SYDVKM. The CDR3 is made up of 12 amino acids. Trimming removed 0 bases at V and 6 bases at J, with 3 bases between. In DNA, the CDR3 is TGTGCCAGCAGTTTATGGCGTCAGCCCCAGCATTTT. Protein product: CASSLWRQPQHF.

The chain has TRBV4-3 and TRBJ1-4; D call uncertain. V was clipped by 3 bases and J by 4 bases, with 15 bases between them. This CDR3 is 16 amino acids long. In germline, CDR1 is LGHNA, CDR2 YSLEER. The CDR3 sequence is CASSHHLELGNEKLFF. CDR3 nucleotides: TGCGCCAGCAGCCATCACCTGGAGCTAGGTAATGAAAAACTGTTTTTT.

The CDR3 spells CAVRGWSNEKLFF. The CDR3 region has the DNA TGTGCCGTCAGGGGTTGGAGTAATGAAAAACTGTTTTTT. The rearrangement uses TRBV27 and TRBJ1-4; D might be TRBD1 (6 bases). Germline lookup yields CDR1 MNHEY and CDR2 SMNVEV (reference sequence). The V end lost 11 bases, the J end lost 4 bases, and 14 bases lay between the germline ends. The CDR3 has 13 amino acids.

The DNA of the CDR3 is TGTGCCAGCAGCTCCCCTCGACAGGGCTCCTACGAGCAGTACTTC. Translation: CASSSPRQGSYEQYF. V is TRBV11-2 and J is TRBJ2-7; 7 bases line up with TRBD1. V trimming: 4 bases; J trimming: 0 bases; junction bases outside the gene matches: 6. The CDR3 is made up of 15 amino acids. Germline loops: CDR1 SGHAT, CDR2 FQNNGV.

J is TRBJ2-2 and V is TRBV5-4; TRBD2 might be the D (6 bases). This CDR3 has 15 residues. Per the germline V gene, CDR1 is SGHNT and CDR2 is YYREEE (reference sequence). V lost 3 bases and J 4 bases, leaving 13 bases between the germline ends. This CDR3 is CASSSGSGVTGELFF. The DNA for the CDR3 is TGTGCCAGCAGCTCTGGTAGCGGAGTCACCGGGGAGCTGTTTTTT.

The gene calls are TRBV5-1 and TRBJ1-6; 11 nucleotides agree with TRBD1. The CDR3 spans 16 residues. The trim removed 5 bases at V and 10 bases at J, leaving 11 bases unmatched. Per germline, CDR1 SGHRS and CDR2 YFSETQ. The DNA for the CDR3 is TGCGCCAGCAGAGATCCCCCGGACAGGGGGCGATCACCCCTCCACTTT. It yields the protein CASRDPPDRGRSPLHF.

This rearrangement joins TRBV6-1 to TRBJ1-4, with TRBD1 matching 9 bases. The CDR3 spans 14 residues. J gave up 10 bases and V 6 bases, and 9 bases lay outside the gene matches. Germline V gives CDR1 MNHNS, CDR2 SASEGT. The CDR3 loop reads CASSRTGASGKLFF. Written as DNA, the CDR3 is TGTGCCAGCAGCCGGACAGGGGCCTCTGGAAAACTGTTTTTT.

The rearrangement joins TRBV27 to TRBJ2-7; D is undetermined. The germline gives CDR1 MNHEY, CDR2 SMNVEV (reference sequence). This CDR3 is 14 amino acids long. With 5 bases removed from V and 1 base from J, the gap between germline ends came to 12 bases. CDR3 in amino acids: CASSKTTHSYEQYF. The CDR3, as DNA: TGTGCCAGCAGTAAAACGACACATTCCTACGAGCAGTACTTC.

The chain links TRBV28 to TRBJ2-2; 7 bases align to TRBD1. CDR1 MDHEN and CDR2 SYDVKM come from the germline V gene. The CDR3 runs to 14 residues. V shed 7 bases and J 1 base; nucleotides not matched to a gene: 3. The CDR3 here is CASKRTGNTGELFF. The CDR3 DNA reads as TGTGCCAGCAAAAGGACAGGGAACACCGGGGAGCTGTTTTTT.

This clone was detected only once. V is TRBV4-2 and J is TRBJ2-7, with D perhaps matching TRBD1 (6 bases). The CDR3 has 15 residues. Germline CDR1 LGHNA, CDR2 YNFKEQ. With 0 bases removed from V and 0 bases from J, the gap between germline ends came to 9 bases. CDR3 nucleotides: TGTGCCAGCAGCCAAGATAGGGGGAGCTCCTACGAGCAGTACTTC. The encoded protein is CASSQDRGSSYEQYF.

The genes are TRBV28 and TRBJ1-2; weak D call: TRBD1 (5 bases). CDR3 length: 12 residues. V lost 6 bases and J lost 2, with 7 bases in between. Germline CDR1 and CDR2: MDHEN and SYDVKM. Here the CDR3 DNA reads TGTGCCAGCAGCGACAGCAACTATGGCTACACCTTC. This encodes CASSDSNYGYTF.

V and J are TRBV4-2 and TRBJ1-1; 8 bases align to TRBD1. The V gene end was trimmed by 5 bases and the J gene end by 0 bases; junction bases not matched to a gene: 11. The CDR3 runs 17 residues. The germline gives CDR1 LGHNA, CDR2 YNFKEQ. The CDR3 protein is CASSRNSGGGMNTEAFF. In DNA form, the CDR3 reads TGTGCCAGCAGCAGAAATTCAGGGGGCGGGATGAACACTGAAGCTTTCTTT.

J is TRBJ1-1 and V is TRBV27, with D perhaps TRBD1 (6 bases). V lost 3 bases and J lost 4, with 15 bases in between. CDR1 is MNHEY, CDR2 SMNVEV, per germline (reference sequence). This CDR3 region has 15 residues. The CDR3 DNA follows: TGTGCCAGCAGTTTTGTGGGGGGGCGGGGCACTGAAGCTTTCTTT. It translates to CASSFVGGRGTEAFF.

The sample holds many counts of this clone. The CDR3 DNA follows: TGTGCCAGCAGCACCGACAGGAGCCCTAATGAAAAACTGTTTTTT. As protein: CASSTDRSPNEKLFF. The rearrangement joins TRBV5-8 to TRBJ1-4, with a tentative D call TRBD1 (6 bases). V lost 4 bases and J lost 3, with 13 bases in between. The germline CDR1 and CDR2 sequences are SGHTS and YDEGEE. CDR3 length equals 15 residues. The full variable domain, in which reference TRBV5-8 and TRBJ1-4 provide the parts outside the CDR3, is EAGVTQSPTHLIKTRGQQATLRCSPISGHTSVYWYQQALGLGLQFLLWYDEGEERNRGNFPPRFSGRQFPNYSSELNVNALELEDSALYLCASSTDRSPNEKLFFGSGTQLSVL.

This chain joins TRBV11-2 and TRBJ2-1; D uncertain. Trimming cost V 7 bases and J 8 bases, with 18 bases left between them. Germline V gene sequence: CDR1 SGHAT, CDR2 FQNNGV. The CDR3 totals 14 residues. CDR3: CASILTHSGDEQFF. DNA of the CDR3: TGTGCCAGCATTCTCACCCATAGTGGTGATGAGCAGTTCTTC.

The CDR3 nucleotides are TGTGCCATCCGCGGGGGCCTCACAGATACGCAGTATTTT. This translates into CAIRGGLTDTQYF. This chain connects TRBV10-3 to TRBJ2-3, with D possibly TRBD2 on 7 matching bases. This CDR3 region has 13 residues. V was clipped by 8 bases and J by 2 bases, with 11 bases between them. CDR1 and CDR2 (germline): ENHRY, SYGVKD.

This clone was picked up a small number of times. The chain combines TRBV27 with TRBJ2-7; TRBD1 is a possible D gene (6 bases). The CDR3 covers 15 residues. Deletions cut 3 bases from V and 4 bases from J, with 16 bases between. Germline assignment: CDR1 MNHEY and CDR2 SMNVEV (reference sequence). For the CDR3, the DNA is TGTGCCAGCAGTTTTGAAGGGAACAGGGTGTACGAGCAGTACTTC. It encodes CASSFEGNRVYEQYF.

This clone appeared a few times. V usage is TRBV10-3 and J usage is TRBJ2-5; 10 nucleotides line up with TRBD2. The CDR3 contains 16 residues. The germline CDR1 and CDR2 sequences are ENHRY and SYGVKD. V shed 6 bases, J shed 2 bases, and the junction held 9 bases outside the gene matches. The CDR3 nucleotides are TGTGCCATCAGCGAGCGGGGGGGCGTAGTTCAAGAGACCCAGTACTTC. Translation gives CAISERGGVVQETQYF.

The chain joins TRBV9 to TRBJ2-1; TRBD2 matches at 8 bases. The CDR3 extends over 15 amino acids. V dropped 4 bases and J dropped 4; count of bases not matched to a gene: 7. Germline CDR1 and CDR2: SGDLS and YYNGEE. The CDR3 loop is CASSLRGGLYNEQFF. In DNA form, the CDR3 reads TGTGCCAGCAGCCTCCGGGGGGGCCTGTACAATGAGCAGTTCTTC.